One T cell receptor beta chain is described in this entry. After removal of 3 bases from V and 8 bases from J, the junction contained 13 bases not matched to a gene. The CDR3 covers 16 residues. Germline-derived CDR1 and CDR2 are SGHRS and YFSETQ. TCRdb re-called the 5' RACE reads through MiXCR, storing one row per CDR3 protein. The sample records more than 300,000 distinct CDR3 sequences, 6.8% being singletons. This sample is drawn from a study of T cells after yellow fever vaccination. This material consisted of PBMCs, taken 45 days after the first yellow fever vaccination. This TCR was recovered from a man younger than 30 who received the YFV17D yellow fever vaccine. The J gene is TRBJ2-2, the V gene TRBV5-1, with 7 nucleotides matching TRBD1. In DNA, the CDR3 is TGCGCCAGCAGCTACCCTCCGGACAGGCCGGGGGGGGAGCTGTTTTTT. It translates to CASSYPPDRPGGELFF.